This T cell receptor beta chain comes out of a study of T cell responses to AZD1222 COVID-19 vaccine. The CDR3 runs to 15 residues. Germline-derived CDR1 and CDR2 are LGHNA and YSLEER. With 0 bases removed from V and 2 bases from J, the gap between germline ends came to 9 bases. Of note for this clone: Its antigen is undetermined.

Study-level findings and limits: Clonal diversity was possibly underestimated; the donors were predominantly white British and more often female. Regions left unmutated in variants are reportedly the target of nearly half of spike-specific TCRs. Recipients of AZD1222 seropositive at baseline numbered only 6 or 7.

Sequenced by immunoSEQ multiplex PCR; TCRdb stores in-frame clones only, minus some. The data contain 150,000 or so clones, 90% of them singletons. V and J are TRBV4-3 and TRBJ2-3; D gene ambiguous. The sample was peripheral blood, taken on day 0 of AZD1222 vaccination. The TCR sequence derives from an adult in good health. Here the CDR3 reads CASSQEERHTDTQYF. The CDR3 DNA is TGCGCCAGCAGCCAAGAGGAGAGGCACACAGATACGCAGTATTTT.